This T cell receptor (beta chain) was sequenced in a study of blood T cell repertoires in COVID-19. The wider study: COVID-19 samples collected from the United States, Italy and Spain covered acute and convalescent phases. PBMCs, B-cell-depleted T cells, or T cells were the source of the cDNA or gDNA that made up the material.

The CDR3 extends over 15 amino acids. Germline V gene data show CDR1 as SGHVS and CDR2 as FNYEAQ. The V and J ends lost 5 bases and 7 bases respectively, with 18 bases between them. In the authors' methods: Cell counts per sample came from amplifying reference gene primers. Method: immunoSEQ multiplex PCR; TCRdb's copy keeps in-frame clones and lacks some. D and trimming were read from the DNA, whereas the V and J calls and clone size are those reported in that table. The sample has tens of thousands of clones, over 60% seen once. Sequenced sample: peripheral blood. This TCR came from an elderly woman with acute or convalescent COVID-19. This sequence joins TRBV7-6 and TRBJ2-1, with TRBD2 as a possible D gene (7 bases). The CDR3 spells CASSRYPGGSNEQFF. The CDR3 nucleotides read TGTGCCAGCAGCCGTTACCCGGGGGGCAGTAATGAGCAGTTCTTC.